This T cell receptor beta chain appears in the sequencing data of a study of type 1 regulatory T cells. Looking at the study overall: T-allo10 is an in vitro-generated, Tr1-enriched CD4 T cell product specific for alloantigen. Study-wide results and limits: Tr1 cells had a more restricted TCR repertoire than non-Tr1 cells.

TCRdb processed the reads anew with MiXCR; each CDR3 protein has one entry. The sample consists of under 6,500 distinct CDR3 sequences, 30% to 40% of them appearing once. On this clonotype itself: The antigen is undetermined. Mismatch with germline at one junction end may stem from a read error.

The germline V gene has CDR1 SGHAT and CDR2 FQNNGV. The CDR3 is 14 residues long. This clonotype originated in a human donor in good health. The sequenced material came from cultured type 1 regulatory T (Tr1) cells, either the whole culture or a sorted fraction (not recorded which). The chain couples TRBV11-2 to TRBJ1-1, with a weak D call TRBD1 (5 bases). CDR3 in amino acids: CACSPALGGTEAFF. CDR3 in DNA: TGTGCCTGCAGCCCAGCCCTCGGGGGCACTGAAGCTTTCTTT.